This T cell receptor beta chain originates from a study of radiotherapy plus CTLA-4 blockade in lung cancer. Whole-study findings and limits: Clones of tumor-derived TCRs expanded in blood after radiotherapy plus ipilimumab.

The CDR3 is 13 residues long. The V end was cut by 1 base, the J end by 9 bases, with 10 bases between. Germline CDR1 SGHTA, CDR2 FQGNSA. This clone was detected only once. Its antigen remains unknown. The assay was immunoSEQ multiplex PCR, and TCRdb's table has in-frame clones only and misses some. The sample carries tens of thousands of clones, about 87% recorded once. CTLA-4 blockade with ipilimumab, together with focal radiation, was given to patients with chemo-refractory metastatic non-small-cell lung cancer. This clonotype originated in a human donor with non-small cell lung cancer who had stable disease on radiotherapy plus ipilimumab. V and J are TRBV7-2 and TRBJ2-1; the D gene is possibly TRBD2 (5 bases). This material consisted of peripheral blood, taken from a patient treated with radiotherapy plus ipilimumab. CDR3 protein: CASSLVSGGEQFF. In DNA form, the CDR3 reads TGTGCCAGCAGCTTAGTCAGCGGCGGTGAGCAGTTCTTC. The full variable domain, its missing parts supplied by reference TRBV7-2 and TRBJ2-1, is GAGVSQSPSNKVTEKGKDVELRCDPISGHTALYWYRQSLGQGLEFLIYFQGNSAPDKSGLPSDRFSAERTGGSVSTLTIQRTQQEDSAVYLCASSLVSGGEQFFGPGTRLTVL.